Below, one T cell receptor beta chain is given with its context. What it recognizes is unknown. Trimming pared 0 bases from V and 13 bases from J, leaving 16 bases between. The CDR3 sequence is 14 residues long. The germline V gene encodes CDR1 LGHNA and CDR2 YSLEER. TCRdb's copy holds only in-frame clones and misses some; the assay was immunoSEQ multiplex PCR. This sample has 40,000 to 50,000 clones, with under 90% found just once. Regarding time point: pretreatment peripheral blood. A total of 1 to 8 samples per patient were collected pretreatment and on-treatment. This record comes from a study of PD-L1 blockade in urothelial cancer. About the research overall: Every 3 weeks, patients received intravenous atezolizumab 1,200 mg, beginning 2014. Of about 30 patients, some 25 were males with bladder-origin urothelial cancer.

Study-wide findings and caveats: For durable-benefit patients, tumor-associated blood clones expanded more at 3 weeks.

This receptor was obtained from a man in his 70s with urothelial cancer. The sample in question was PBMCs, obtained around atezolizumab (anti-PD-L1) treatment. The chain has TRBV4-3 and TRBJ2-1; D uncertain. The CDR3 is CASSQDLRGIDQFF. CDR3 in DNA: TGCGCCAGCAGCCAAGATCTGCGAGGAATAGACCAGTTCTTC.